This entry concerns a single T cell receptor beta chain. Antigen specificity is unknown. Germline CDR1 and CDR2: MNHNS and SASEGT. This CDR3 has 13 residues. Deletions cut 10 bases from V and 2 bases from J, with 14 bases between. This record comes from a study of cytomegalovirus exposure and HLA in healthy donors. The PCR made use of 60 Vbeta and 13 Jbeta primers. Repertoires were generated with immunoSEQ multiplex PCR, while TCRdb's copy carries only in-frame clones and drops some. Of some 170,000 clones in the sample, around 78% are singletons; the top ten hold approximately 1%. General study findings and limits: Cytomegalovirus association was listed for under 200 TCR beta chains.

The chain joins TRBV6-1 to TRBJ2-5, with D perhaps matching TRBD1 (6 bases). This receptor was obtained from a woman aged 40 to 50 in good health and CMV-seronegative. The sample comprised PBMCs. CDR3 in amino acids: CATRTQGQETQYF. The CDR3 DNA sequence: TGTGCCACGCGAACACAGGGACAAGAGACCCAGTACTTC.